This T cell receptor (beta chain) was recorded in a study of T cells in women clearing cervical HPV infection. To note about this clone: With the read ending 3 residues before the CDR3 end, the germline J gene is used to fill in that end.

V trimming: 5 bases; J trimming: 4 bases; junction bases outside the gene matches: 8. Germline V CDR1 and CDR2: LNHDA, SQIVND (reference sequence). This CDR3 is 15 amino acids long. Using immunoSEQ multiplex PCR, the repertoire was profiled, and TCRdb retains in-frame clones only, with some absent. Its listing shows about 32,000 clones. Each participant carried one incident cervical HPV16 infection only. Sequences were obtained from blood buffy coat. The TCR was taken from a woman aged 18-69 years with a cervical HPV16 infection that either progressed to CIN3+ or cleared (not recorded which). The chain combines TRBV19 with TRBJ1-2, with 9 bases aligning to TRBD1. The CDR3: CASSASGTGRYGYTF. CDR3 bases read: TGTGCCAGTAGTGCTTCCGGGACAGGGCGCTATGGC.